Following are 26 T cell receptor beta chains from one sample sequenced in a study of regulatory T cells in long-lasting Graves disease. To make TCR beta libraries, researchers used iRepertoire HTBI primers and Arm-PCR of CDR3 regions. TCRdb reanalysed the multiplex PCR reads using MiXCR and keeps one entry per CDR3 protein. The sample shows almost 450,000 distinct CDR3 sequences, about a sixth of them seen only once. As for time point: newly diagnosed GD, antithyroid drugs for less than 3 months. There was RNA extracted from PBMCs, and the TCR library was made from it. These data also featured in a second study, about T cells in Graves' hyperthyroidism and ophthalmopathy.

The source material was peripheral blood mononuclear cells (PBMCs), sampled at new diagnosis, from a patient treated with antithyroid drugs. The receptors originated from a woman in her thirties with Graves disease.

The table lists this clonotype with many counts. As DNA, the CDR3 is TGTGCCATCAGTCTAGGGGACAGCTTAGTCTACGAGCAGTACTTC. Translation: CAISLGDSLVYEQYF. This sequence joins TRBV10-3 and TRBJ2-7; 7 nucleotides match TRBD1. The germline V gene has CDR1 ENHRY and CDR2 SYGVKD. The CDR3 has 15 amino acids. After removal of 5 bases from V and 3 bases from J, the junction contained 10 bases not matched to a gene.

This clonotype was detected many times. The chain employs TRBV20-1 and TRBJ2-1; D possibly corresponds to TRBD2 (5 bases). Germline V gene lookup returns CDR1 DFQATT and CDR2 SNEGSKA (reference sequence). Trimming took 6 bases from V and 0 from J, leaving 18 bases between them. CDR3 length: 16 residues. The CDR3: CSAEVRGFTSYNEQFF. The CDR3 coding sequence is TGCAGTGCCGAGGTTCGGGGATTCACCTCCTACAATGAGCAGTTCTTC.

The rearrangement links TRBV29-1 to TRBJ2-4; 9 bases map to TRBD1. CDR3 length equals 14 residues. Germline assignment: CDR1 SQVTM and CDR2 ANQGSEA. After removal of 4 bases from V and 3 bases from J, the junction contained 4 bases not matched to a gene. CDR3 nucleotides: TGCAGCGTTGCGGACAGGGGAGGCAAAAACATTCAGTACTTC. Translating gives CSVADRGGKNIQYF.

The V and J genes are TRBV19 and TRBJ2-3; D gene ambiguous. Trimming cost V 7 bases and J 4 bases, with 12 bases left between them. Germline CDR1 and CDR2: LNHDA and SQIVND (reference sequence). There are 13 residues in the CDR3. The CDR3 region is CASKGSGADTQYF. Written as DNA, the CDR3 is TGTGCCAGTAAGGGTTCTGGGGCAGATACGCAGTATTTT.

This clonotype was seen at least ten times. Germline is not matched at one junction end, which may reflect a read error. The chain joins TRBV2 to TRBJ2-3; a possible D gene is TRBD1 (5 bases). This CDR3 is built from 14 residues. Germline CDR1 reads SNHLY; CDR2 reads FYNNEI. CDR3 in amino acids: CASSEGGLLESRDF. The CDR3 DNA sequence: TGTGCCAGCAGTGAAGGGGGCCTCTTGGAAAGTAGGGATTTT. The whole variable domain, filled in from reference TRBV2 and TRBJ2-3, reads EPEVTQTPSHQVTQMGQEVILRCVPISNHLYFYWYRQILGQKVEFLVSFYNNEISEKSEIFDDQFSVERPDGSNFTLKIRSTKLEDSAMYFCASSEGGLLESRDFGPGTRLTVL.

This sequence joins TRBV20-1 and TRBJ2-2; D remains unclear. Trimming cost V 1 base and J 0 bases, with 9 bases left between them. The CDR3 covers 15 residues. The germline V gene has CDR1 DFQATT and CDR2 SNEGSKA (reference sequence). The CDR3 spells CSARVPATNTGELFF. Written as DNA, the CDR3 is TGCAGTGCTAGAGTCCCAGCTACGAACACCGGGGAGCTGTTTTTT.

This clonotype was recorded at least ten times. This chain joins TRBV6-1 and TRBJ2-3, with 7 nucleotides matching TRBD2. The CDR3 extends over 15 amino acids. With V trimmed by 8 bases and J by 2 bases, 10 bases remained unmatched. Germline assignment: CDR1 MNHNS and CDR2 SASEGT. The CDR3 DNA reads TGTGCCAGCGCGGAGGCGGGAGCCATCACAGATACGCAGTATTTT. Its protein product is CASAEAGAITDTQYF.

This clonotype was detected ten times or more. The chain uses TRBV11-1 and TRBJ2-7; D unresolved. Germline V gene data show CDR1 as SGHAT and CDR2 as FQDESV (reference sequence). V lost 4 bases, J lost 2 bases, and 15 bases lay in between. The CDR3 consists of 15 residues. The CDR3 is CASSSDLTVTYEQYF. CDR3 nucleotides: TGTGCCAGCAGCTCCGACCTTACGGTCACCTACGAGCAGTACTTC.

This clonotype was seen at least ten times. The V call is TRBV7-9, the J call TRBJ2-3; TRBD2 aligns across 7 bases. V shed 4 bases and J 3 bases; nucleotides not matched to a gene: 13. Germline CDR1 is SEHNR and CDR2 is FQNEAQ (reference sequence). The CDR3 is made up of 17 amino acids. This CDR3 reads CASSSSRGGGSTDTQYF. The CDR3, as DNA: TGTGCCAGCAGCTCATCGCGCGGCGGCGGGAGTACAGATACGCAGTATTTT.

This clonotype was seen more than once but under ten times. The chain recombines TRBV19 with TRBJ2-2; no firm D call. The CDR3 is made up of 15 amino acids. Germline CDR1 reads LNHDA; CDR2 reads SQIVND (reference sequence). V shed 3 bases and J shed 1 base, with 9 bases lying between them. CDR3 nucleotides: TGTGCCAGTAGTATGCCCAGCTTGAACACCGGGGAGCTGTTTTTT. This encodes CASSMPSLNTGELFF.

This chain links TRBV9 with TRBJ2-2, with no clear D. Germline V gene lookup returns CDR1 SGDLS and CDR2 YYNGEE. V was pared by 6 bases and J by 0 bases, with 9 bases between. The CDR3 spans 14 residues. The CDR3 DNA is TGTGCCAGCAATCGACTTTCGAACACCGGGGAGCTGTTTTTT. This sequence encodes CASNRLSNTGELFF.

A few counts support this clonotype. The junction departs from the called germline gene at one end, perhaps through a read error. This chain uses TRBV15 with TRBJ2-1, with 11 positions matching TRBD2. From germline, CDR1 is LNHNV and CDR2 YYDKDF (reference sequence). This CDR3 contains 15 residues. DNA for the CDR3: TGTGCCACCAGCGTGACTAGCGGGGTTTACAATGAGCGGTTCTTC. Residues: CATSVTSGVYNERFF.

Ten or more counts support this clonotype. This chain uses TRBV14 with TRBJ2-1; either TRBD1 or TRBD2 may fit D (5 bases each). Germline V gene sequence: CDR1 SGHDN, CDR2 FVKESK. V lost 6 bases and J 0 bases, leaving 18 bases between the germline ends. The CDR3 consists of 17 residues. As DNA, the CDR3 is TGTGCCAGCAGAGAGGGGTCGGCTCGAAGCTCCTACAATGAGCAGTTCTTC. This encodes CASREGSARSSYNEQFF.

In DNA, the CDR3 is TGTGCCAGCAAGGACAGGGCCAATCAGCCCCAGCATTTT. This sequence encodes CASKDRANQPQHF. The chain joins TRBV6-1 to TRBJ1-5, with 8 bases fitting TRBD1. This CDR3 has 13 amino acids. The V gene's germline CDR1 is MNHNS and CDR2 SASEGT. Trimming took 7 bases from V and 3 from J; bases not matched to a gene: 2.

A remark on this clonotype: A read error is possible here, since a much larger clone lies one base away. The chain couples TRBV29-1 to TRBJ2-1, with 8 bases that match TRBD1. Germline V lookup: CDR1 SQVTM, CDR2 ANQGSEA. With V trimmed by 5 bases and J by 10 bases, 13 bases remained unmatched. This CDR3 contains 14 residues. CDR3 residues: CSVRQGLRFYEQFF. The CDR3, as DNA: TGCAGCGTTAGACAGGGGCTTCGATTCTACGAGCAGTTCTTC.

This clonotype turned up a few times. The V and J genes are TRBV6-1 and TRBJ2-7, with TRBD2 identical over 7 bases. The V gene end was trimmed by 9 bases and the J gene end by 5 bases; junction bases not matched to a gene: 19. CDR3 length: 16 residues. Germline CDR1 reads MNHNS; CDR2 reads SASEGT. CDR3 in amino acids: CASTGTPGGLFDEQYF. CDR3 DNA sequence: TGTGCCAGTACCGGGACGCCGGGGGGACTCTTCGACGAGCAGTACTTC.

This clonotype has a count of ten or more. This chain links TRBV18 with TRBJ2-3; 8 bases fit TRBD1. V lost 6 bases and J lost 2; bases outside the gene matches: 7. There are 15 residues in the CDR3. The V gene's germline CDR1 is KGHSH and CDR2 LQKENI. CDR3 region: CASSGQGLFTDTQYF. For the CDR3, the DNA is TGTGCCAGCTCCGGACAGGGTTTGTTCACAGATACGCAGTATTTT.

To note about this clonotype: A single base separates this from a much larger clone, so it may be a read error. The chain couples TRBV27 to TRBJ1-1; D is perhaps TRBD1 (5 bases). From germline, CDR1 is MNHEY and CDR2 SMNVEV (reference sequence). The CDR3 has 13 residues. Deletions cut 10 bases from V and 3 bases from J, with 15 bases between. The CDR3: CATGPGGDTEAFF. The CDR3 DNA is TGTGCCACCGGGCCGGGGGGGGACACTGAAGCTTTCTTT.

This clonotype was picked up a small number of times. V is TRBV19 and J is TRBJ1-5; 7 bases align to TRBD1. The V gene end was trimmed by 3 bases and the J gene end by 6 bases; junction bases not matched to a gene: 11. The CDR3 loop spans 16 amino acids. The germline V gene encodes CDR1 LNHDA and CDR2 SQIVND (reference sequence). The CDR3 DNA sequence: TGTGCCAGTAGTATGATATCCAGGGGGATCAGTCAGCCCCAGCATTTT. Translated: CASSMISRGISQPQHF.

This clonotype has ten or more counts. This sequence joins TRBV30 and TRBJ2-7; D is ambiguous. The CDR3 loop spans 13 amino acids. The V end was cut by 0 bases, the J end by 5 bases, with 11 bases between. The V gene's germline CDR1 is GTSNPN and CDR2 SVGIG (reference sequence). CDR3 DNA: TGTGCCTGGAGTGTATCTTGGGCAAACGAGCAGTACTTC. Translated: CAWSVSWANEQYF.

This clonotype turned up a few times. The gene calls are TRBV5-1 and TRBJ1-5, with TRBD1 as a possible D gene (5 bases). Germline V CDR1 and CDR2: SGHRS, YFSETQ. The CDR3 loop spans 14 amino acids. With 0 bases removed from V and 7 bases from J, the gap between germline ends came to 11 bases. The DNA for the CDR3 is TGCGCCAGCAGCTTGGCTGGGTCAGGGCAGCCCCAGCATTTT. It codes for CASSLAGSGQPQHF.

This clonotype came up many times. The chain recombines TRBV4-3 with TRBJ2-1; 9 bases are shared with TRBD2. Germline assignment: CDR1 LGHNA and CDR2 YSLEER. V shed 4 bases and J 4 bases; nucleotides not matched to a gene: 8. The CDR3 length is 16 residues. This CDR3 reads CASSPALAGSYNEQFF. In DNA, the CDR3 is TGCGCCAGCAGCCCTGCCCTAGCGGGATCTTACAATGAGCAGTTCTTC.

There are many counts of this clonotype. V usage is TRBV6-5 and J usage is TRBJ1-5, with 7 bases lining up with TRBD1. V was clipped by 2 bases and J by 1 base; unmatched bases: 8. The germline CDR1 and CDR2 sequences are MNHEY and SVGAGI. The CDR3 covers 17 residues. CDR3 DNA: TGTGCCAGCAGTTACACTACTGACAGGGTGAGCAATCAGCCCCAGCATTTT. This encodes CASSYTTDRVSNQPQHF.

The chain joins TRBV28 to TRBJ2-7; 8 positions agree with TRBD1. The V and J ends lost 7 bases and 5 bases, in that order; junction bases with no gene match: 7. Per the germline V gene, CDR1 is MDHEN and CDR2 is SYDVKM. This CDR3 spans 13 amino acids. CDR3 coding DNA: TGTGCCAGCATCCAGGGGGCCAAGAACGAGCAGTACTTC. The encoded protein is CASIQGAKNEQYF.

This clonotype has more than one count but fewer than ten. The DNA of the CDR3 is TGCGCCAGCAGCTTCAGGGGCAGACAAGTTGACATTCAGTACTTC. This sequence encodes CASSFRGRQVDIQYF. V gene TRBV5-1 combines with J gene TRBJ2-4; D possibly corresponds to TRBD1 (6 bases). The germline gives CDR1 SGHRS, CDR2 YFSETQ. V was shortened by 2 bases and J by 8 bases, with 17 bases between the two germline ends. This CDR3 is 15 amino acids long. Based on the CDR3 plus reference TRBV5-1 and TRBJ2-4, the full variable domain is KAGVTQTPRYLIKTRGQQVTLSCSPISGHRSVSWYQQTPGQGLQFLFEYFSETQRNKGNFPGRFSGRQFSNSRSEMNVSTLELGDSALYLCASSFRGRQVDIQYFGAGTRLSVL.

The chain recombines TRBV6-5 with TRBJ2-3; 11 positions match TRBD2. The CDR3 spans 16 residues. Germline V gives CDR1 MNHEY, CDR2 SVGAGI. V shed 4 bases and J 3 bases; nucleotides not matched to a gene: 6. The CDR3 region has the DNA TGTGCCAGCAGTTTCATAGCGGGAGGGAGGACAGATACGCAGTATTTT. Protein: CASSFIAGGRTDTQYF.